The clone carrying this T cell receptor (beta chain) was recorded a few times. These data are taken from a study of T cells in Graves' hyperthyroidism and ophthalmopathy. Study-wide background: At the time of initial diagnosis and before any treatment, peripheral blood was collected.

Duration under 3 months, a NOSPECS grade of at least 4, and a Clinical Activity Score of at least 3 characterized the ophthalmopathy patients. Based on clinical symptoms, serum thyroxine and TRAb, thyroid ultrasound and orbital computed tomography, diagnoses were reached. Germline loops: CDR1 SQVTM, CDR2 ANQGSEA. There are 16 residues in the CDR3. V was clipped by 1 base and J by 2 bases, with 18 bases between them. RNA transcripts were the template for amplifying TCR beta CDR3 regions. RT-PCR in the first round (using the HTBI primer set) targeted the TCR CDR3. TCRdb re-called the multiplex PCR reads through MiXCR, storing one row per CDR3 protein. The sample contains around 600,000 distinct CDR3 sequences, over 12% of which appear only once.

This sequence was found in a woman in her late teens or twenties with Graves' ophthalmopathy. The rearrangement joins TRBV29-1 to TRBJ2-7, with D possibly being TRBD1 (6 bases). Sample: blood. The CDR3 region has the DNA TGCAGCGTTGAAGTTCCCCCCCAAGGACAGCCCTACGAGCAGTACTTC. It codes for CSVEVPPQGQPYEQYF.